The entry that follows covers one T cell receptor (beta chain) sequence. The sample belongs to a study of blood T cell repertoires in COVID-19. Across the study: Acute-phase and convalescent COVID-19 samples originated in the United States, Italy and Spain. T cells, B-cell-depleted T cells, or PBMCs supplied cDNA or gDNA.

The V gene lost 2 bases and the J gene lost 0 bases, with 14 bases spanning the gap. Germline CDR1 KGHSH, CDR2 LQKENI. The CDR3 has 17 amino acids. Some clones are missing from TCRdb's copy, which holds only in-frame ones; the method was immunoSEQ multiplex PCR. Of hundreds of thousands of clones in the sample, about 89% are singletons; the top ten hold about 12%. The genes are TRBV18 and TRBJ1-3; D might be TRBD1 (5 bases). Sequencing was carried out using peripheral blood. The receptor was derived from a woman in her sixties or seventies with acute or convalescent COVID-19. The CDR3 loop reads CASSPKSGGASGNTIYF. CDR3 in DNA: TGTGCCAGCTCACCAAAGTCCGGTGGGGCCTCTGGAAACACCATATATTTT.